This T cell receptor beta chain comes out of a study of cytomegalovirus exposure and HLA in healthy donors. At the level of the study: Researchers found that approximately 85% of under 450 genotyped donors fell within the Caucasian-associated ancestry cluster. General study points: In a later analysis, TCR beta V- and J-gene trimming was associated with a missense DCLRE1C variant. Among CMV-associated TCR beta chains, most appeared HLA-restricted in a later analysis. Earlier findings revealed that most TCR beta V segments proved productive either about 87% or about 30% of the time.

Germline V gene lookup returns CDR1 SGHVS and CDR2 FQNEAQ. V gave up 2 bases and J gave up 5 bases, with 13 bases separating them. The CDR3 extends over 15 amino acids. On this clone: The antigen remains unidentified.

Amplification used 60 Vbeta primers and 13 Jbeta primers. Sequenced by immunoSEQ multiplex PCR; TCRdb stores in-frame clones only, minus some. The sample holds 100,000 to 150,000 clones, about 81% seen once. This chain links TRBV7-8 with TRBJ2-1; D possibly corresponds to TRBD2 (5 bases). This receptor was obtained from a woman in her 30s in good health and CMV-seronegative. Sequencing input: PBMCs. The CDR3 DNA reads TGTGCCAGCAGCTTATATCGCGGGTCTAACAATGAGCAGTTCTTC. The encoded protein is CASSLYRGSNNEQFF.